The rows below give T cell receptor beta chains drawn from one sample of a study of cytomegalovirus exposure and HLA in healthy donors. The data were produced by immunoSEQ multiplex PCR, yet TCRdb's version contains in-frame clones alone and is incomplete. The data hold under 150,000 clones, with around three quarters observed a single time. The sample taken for sequencing was PBMCs. The receptor source for this set is a male donor in good health and CMV-seronegative. CDR3s include the opening cysteine and the closing phenylalanine or tryptophan. Each record gives: D gene, clone size, V gene, J gene, CDR3 DNA, CDR3 protein. A D gene is named only where the DNA matches it firmly. The size of a clone is reported for some rows only, either as once, few or many, or as a class for expanded clones.

d_call: .; clone_size: .; v_call: TRBV7-8; j_call: TRBJ2-5; cdr3_nt: TGTGCCAGCAGCTTGGACGGATTCGACTCGGGGAAAGAGACCCAGTACTTC; cdr3_aa: CASSLDGFDSGKETQYF
d_call: .; clone_size: few; v_call: TRBV6-1; j_call: TRBJ1-1; cdr3_nt: TGTGCCAGCAGTGAAGTCCCTACAGGGAACACTGAAGCTTTCTTT; cdr3_aa: CASSEVPTGNTEAFF
d_call: TRBD1; clone_size: .; v_call: TRBV30; j_call: TRBJ1-4; cdr3_nt: TGTGCCTGGAGTTCAGGGGGGGAAAAACTGTTTTTT; cdr3_aa: CAWSSGGEKLFF
d_call: .; clone_size: .; v_call: TRBV2; j_call: TRBJ2-7; cdr3_nt: TGTGCCAGCAGTGATTTCGGAGGAATCGAGCAGTACTTC; cdr3_aa: CASSDFGGIEQYF
d_call: .; clone_size: few; v_call: TRBV7-2; j_call: TRBJ2-1; cdr3_nt: TGTGCCAGCAGTGGGCCTCCTTCCTACAATGAGCAGTTCTTC; cdr3_aa: CASSGPPSYNEQFF
d_call: .; clone_size: .; v_call: TRBV28; j_call: TRBJ1-6; cdr3_nt: TGTGCCAGCAGTTTTGGGGGGCGGGAGAGTTCACCCCTCCACTTT; cdr3_aa: CASSFGGRESSPLHF
d_call: TRBD1; clone_size: .; v_call: TRBV7-8; j_call: TRBJ2-7; cdr3_nt: TGTGCCAGCAGCCCGGTGCGGGACAGGTTGTACTACGAGCAGTACTTC; cdr3_aa: CASSPVRDRLYYEQYF
d_call: TRBD1; clone_size: .; v_call: TRBV6-1; j_call: TRBJ1-5; cdr3_nt: TGTGCCAGCAGTGCAAGACAGGGCGACAATCAGCCCCAGCATTTT; cdr3_aa: CASSARQGDNQPQHF
d_call: .; clone_size: .; v_call: TRBV7-9; j_call: TRBJ2-1; cdr3_nt: TGTGCCAGCAGCCCTAGCCATGAGCAGTTCTTC; cdr3_aa: CASSPSHEQFF
d_call: TRBD1; clone_size: .; v_call: TRBV25-1; j_call: TRBJ1-5; cdr3_nt: TGTGCCAGCAGTTCCTCAGGGGGTCAGCCCCAGCATTTT; cdr3_aa: CASSSSGGQPQHF
d_call: .; clone_size: once; v_call: TRBV7-2; j_call: TRBJ1-4; cdr3_nt: TGTGCCAGCAGCCGACTTGGGGAAAAACTGTTTTTT; cdr3_aa: CASSRLGEKLFF
d_call: .; clone_size: .; v_call: TRBV19; j_call: TRBJ2-7; cdr3_nt: TGTGCCAGTAGTATTGCGCGGACATTCACCTACGAGCAGTACTTC; cdr3_aa: CASSIARTFTYEQYF
d_call: TRBD1; clone_size: .; v_call: TRBV6-6; j_call: TRBJ1-3; cdr3_nt: TGTGCCAGCACCACGACAGGGGGCTTCGGAAACACCATATATTTT; cdr3_aa: CASTTTGGFGNTIYF
d_call: TRBD2; clone_size: .; v_call: TRBV11-3; j_call: TRBJ2-2; cdr3_nt: TGTGCCAGCAGCTTAGATTTACAAGCGGGAGAGACCGGGGAGCTGTTTTTT; cdr3_aa: CASSLDLQAGETGELFF
d_call: TRBD2; clone_size: once; v_call: TRBV7-9; j_call: TRBJ2-3; cdr3_nt: TGTGCCAGCAGCTTAGGGTCGGTAGCGGGAGAATCAGATACGCAGTATTTT; cdr3_aa: CASSLGSVAGESDTQYF
d_call: .; clone_size: .; v_call: TRBV28; j_call: TRBJ2-5; cdr3_nt: TGTGCCAGCACCTCGTACAGGGAAGAGACCCAGTACTTC; cdr3_aa: CASTSYREETQYF
d_call: .; clone_size: .; v_call: TRBV5-1; j_call: TRBJ2-5; cdr3_nt: TGCGCCAGCAGCTCGGATCACAGGGTGGGGGAGACCCAGTACTTC; cdr3_aa: CASSSDHRVGETQYF
d_call: .; clone_size: .; v_call: TRBV7-9; j_call: TRBJ2-1; cdr3_nt: TGTGCCAGCAGCTTAGGCCGGGTCAATGAGCAGTTCTTC; cdr3_aa: CASSLGRVNEQFF
d_call: .; clone_size: .; v_call: TRBV19; j_call: TRBJ1-1; cdr3_nt: TGTGCCAGTATAGGACACATCGACACTGAAGCTTTCTTT; cdr3_aa: CASIGHIDTEAFF
d_call: .; clone_size: .; v_call: TRBV30; j_call: TRBJ2-3; cdr3_nt: TGTGCCTGGAGAGATCGGACAGTAACAGATACGCAGTATTTT; cdr3_aa: CAWRDRTVTDTQYF
d_call: TRBD1; clone_size: few; v_call: TRBV28; j_call: TRBJ1-2; cdr3_nt: TGTGCCAGCAGTTTAAGGGACAGGGGGGCGTCGCCCCGGCCCTTCTATGGCTACACCTTC; cdr3_aa: CASSLRDRGASPRPFYGYTF
d_call: TRBD2; clone_size: .; v_call: TRBV27; j_call: TRBJ2-7; cdr3_nt: TGTGCCAGCAGGATGGCCCAGCGGGAGGGTTACGAGCAGTACTTC; cdr3_aa: CASRMAQREGYEQYF
d_call: .; clone_size: few; v_call: TRBV28; j_call: TRBJ1-1; cdr3_nt: TGTGCCAGCAGAGGGACAACCTCCTGGGACACTGAAGCTTTCTTT; cdr3_aa: CASRGTTSWDTEAFF
d_call: TRBD1; clone_size: .; v_call: TRBV7-2; j_call: TRBJ1-4; cdr3_nt: TGTGCCAGCAGCTTAAGGACAGGGCAAGAAAAACTGTTTTTT; cdr3_aa: CASSLRTGQEKLFF
d_call: .; clone_size: .; v_call: TRBV6-5; j_call: TRBJ2-3; cdr3_nt: TGTGCCAGCAGTTACTCGATCGCGACTAGCACAGATACGCAGTATTTT; cdr3_aa: CASSYSIATSTDTQYF
d_call: TRBD2; clone_size: .; v_call: TRBV5-1; j_call: TRBJ2-3; cdr3_nt: TGCGCCAGCAGAGAGGGGCGGGGGGGCAGGGATACGCAGTATTTT; cdr3_aa: CASREGRGGRDTQYF
d_call: TRBD1; clone_size: once; v_call: TRBV5-1; j_call: TRBJ1-4; cdr3_nt: TGCGCCAGCGGGGGGGCCGGGACAGGCGAGGAAAAACTGTTTTTT; cdr3_aa: CASGGAGTGEEKLFF
d_call: .; clone_size: .; v_call: TRBV7-8; j_call: TRBJ2-3; cdr3_nt: TGTGCCAGCAGCCTCCTCACAGATACGCAGTATTTT; cdr3_aa: CASSLLTDTQYF
d_call: TRBD2; clone_size: .; v_call: TRBV7-2; j_call: TRBJ2-4; cdr3_nt: TGTGCCAGCAGCTTAGCCCGGGGGGGCATTCAGTACTTC; cdr3_aa: CASSLARGGIQYF
d_call: TRBD2; clone_size: .; v_call: TRBV11-2; j_call: TRBJ2-7; cdr3_nt: TGTGCCAGCAGCTTAGTATGGACTAGCGGGAGGTTTAAGACCTACGAGCAGTACTTC; cdr3_aa: CASSLVWTSGRFKTYEQYF
d_call: .; clone_size: .; v_call: TRBV5-6; j_call: TRBJ1-2; cdr3_nt: TGTGCCAGCGTCAAGTCGAGACGAGGTGGCTACACCTTC; cdr3_aa: CASVKSRRGGYTF
d_call: .; clone_size: few; v_call: TRBV6-1; j_call: TRBJ1-2; cdr3_nt: TGTGCCAGCAGGGAAGCAGTAGAGGGGGTTTATGGCTACACCTTC; cdr3_aa: CASREAVEGVYGYTF
d_call: TRBD1; clone_size: .; v_call: TRBV9; j_call: TRBJ1-5; cdr3_nt: TGTGCCAGCAGTCGGGACAGAGGAAATCAGCCCCAGCATTTT; cdr3_aa: CASSRDRGNQPQHF
d_call: .; clone_size: few; v_call: TRBV4-3; j_call: TRBJ2-6; cdr3_nt: TGCGCCAGCAGCCGATCAGCCCGGGACACCGCAAGTGGGGCCAACGTCCTGACTTTC; cdr3_aa: CASSRSARDTASGANVLTF
d_call: .; clone_size: .; v_call: TRBV30; j_call: TRBJ2-7; cdr3_nt: TGTGCCTGGGGGACACAGCTATACGAGCAGTACTTC; cdr3_aa: CAWGTQLYEQYF
d_call: TRBD2; clone_size: .; v_call: TRBV7-8; j_call: TRBJ2-2; cdr3_nt: TGTGCCAGCAGCACTCGACTAGCGGGAGGACTCGACGGGGAGCTGTTTTTT; cdr3_aa: CASSTRLAGGLDGELFF
d_call: TRBD2; clone_size: .; v_call: TRBV6-1; j_call: TRBJ2-7; cdr3_nt: TGTGCCACCACTTCGGGGGGAACCTACGAGCAGTACTTC; cdr3_aa: CATTSGGTYEQYF
d_call: .; clone_size: .; v_call: TRBV19; j_call: TRBJ2-7; cdr3_nt: TGTGCCAGTAGTATCCCAGGACAGTCCTACGAGCAGTACTTC; cdr3_aa: CASSIPGQSYEQYF
d_call: .; clone_size: .; v_call: TRBV7-2; j_call: TRBJ2-7; cdr3_nt: TGTGCCAGCAGCTTACATAGGAGGTCCTACGAGCAGTACTTC; cdr3_aa: CASSLHRRSYEQYF
d_call: .; clone_size: .; v_call: TRBV7-2; j_call: TRBJ1-2; cdr3_nt: TGTGCCAGCAGCGCAAACCAGGTCTATGGCTACACCTTC; cdr3_aa: CASSANQVYGYTF
d_call: .; clone_size: .; v_call: TRBV9; j_call: TRBJ1-2; cdr3_nt: TGTGCCAGCAGCGTAGGGCTGGTTACTAACTATGGCTACACCTTC; cdr3_aa: CASSVGLVTNYGYTF
d_call: .; clone_size: .; v_call: TRBV6-1; j_call: TRBJ1-2; cdr3_nt: TGTGCCAGCAGTGAAGCCCTCATACAGCAAGGCTATGGCTACACCTTC; cdr3_aa: CASSEALIQQGYGYTF
d_call: TRBD1; clone_size: few; v_call: TRBV27; j_call: TRBJ2-7; cdr3_nt: TGTGCCAGCAGTTCCCCCCGACAGGGGGCCTACGAGCAGTACTTC; cdr3_aa: CASSSPRQGAYEQYF
d_call: .; clone_size: .; v_call: TRBV7-6; j_call: TRBJ1-1; cdr3_nt: TGTGCCAGCAGCTTATTGGGGGGAACTGAAGCTTTCTTT; cdr3_aa: CASSLLGGTEAFF
d_call: .; clone_size: once; v_call: TRBV14; j_call: TRBJ2-7; cdr3_nt: TGTGCCAGCAGCCCCTCGGTCGGAGGGTCCTCCTACGAGCAGTACTTC; cdr3_aa: CASSPSVGGSSYEQYF
d_call: .; clone_size: once; v_call: TRBV7-6; j_call: TRBJ1-5; cdr3_nt: TGTGCCAGCAGCTCAACAAGCAATCAGCCCCAGCATTTT; cdr3_aa: CASSSTSNQPQHF
d_call: TRBD2; clone_size: .; v_call: TRBV30; j_call: TRBJ2-1; cdr3_nt: TGTGCCTGGAGTGGGGGACTAGCGAGAGAGCAGTTCTTC; cdr3_aa: CAWSGGLAREQFF
d_call: TRBD2; clone_size: .; v_call: TRBV25-1; j_call: TRBJ2-7; cdr3_nt: TGTGCCAGCAGTGGTGCCAGGCGGGGGACCTACGAGCAGTACTTC; cdr3_aa: CASSGARRGTYEQYF
d_call: .; clone_size: once; v_call: TRBV27; j_call: TRBJ1-1; cdr3_nt: TGTGCCAGCAGTTTTGAAGGGGCTACTGAAGCTTTCTTT; cdr3_aa: CASSFEGATEAFF
d_call: .; clone_size: .; v_call: TRBV7-2; j_call: TRBJ1-4; cdr3_nt: TGTGCCAGCAGCTTATATCCCCCGGCAGGCTCGAATGAAAAACTGTTTTTT; cdr3_aa: CASSLYPPAGSNEKLFF
d_call: .; clone_size: .; v_call: TRBV14; j_call: TRBJ1-2; cdr3_nt: TGTGCCAGCAGCCGAGGCGGACTGTATAACTATGGCTACACCTTC; cdr3_aa: CASSRGGLYNYGYTF
d_call: .; clone_size: .; v_call: TRBV6-5; j_call: TRBJ2-7; cdr3_nt: TGTGCCAGCAGTTACCGGGACTCACCCATGGAGCAGTACTTC; cdr3_aa: CASSYRDSPMEQYF
d_call: TRBD1; clone_size: few; v_call: TRBV19; j_call: TRBJ2-3; cdr3_nt: TGTGCCAGTAGTATAGTGGGACAGGGGAATATAGATACGCAGTATTTT; cdr3_aa: CASSIVGQGNIDTQYF
d_call: TRBD2; clone_size: once; v_call: TRBV6-5; j_call: TRBJ2-2; cdr3_nt: TGTGCCAGCAGTGCGGGAGGGTCGGGGACCGGGGAGCTGTTTTTT; cdr3_aa: CASSAGGSGTGELFF
d_call: .; clone_size: few; v_call: TRBV4-3; j_call: TRBJ1-2; cdr3_nt: TGCGCCAGCAGCCAAACAGGCCAACCTAACTATGGCTACACCTTC; cdr3_aa: CASSQTGQPNYGYTF
d_call: TRBD1; clone_size: .; v_call: TRBV7-2; j_call: TRBJ1-3; cdr3_nt: TGTGCCAGCAGCCGGACAGGGTTAGGAAACACCATATATTTT; cdr3_aa: CASSRTGLGNTIYF
d_call: TRBD1; clone_size: .; v_call: TRBV27; j_call: TRBJ1-4; cdr3_nt: TGTGCCAGCAGCGCGAGGGGGACAGCAAGCTTGAGTCTGTTTTTT; cdr3_aa: CASSARGTASLSLFF
d_call: .; clone_size: .; v_call: TRBV5-1; j_call: TRBJ2-3; cdr3_nt: TGCGCCAGCAGCACCGGAACTACGGCAGATACGCAGTATTTT; cdr3_aa: CASSTGTTADTQYF
d_call: TRBD1; clone_size: .; v_call: TRBV5-1; j_call: TRBJ2-6; cdr3_nt: TGCGCCAGCAGCAAGGGGGCAATCGCCAACGTCCTGACTTTC; cdr3_aa: CASSKGAIANVLTF
d_call: TRBD1; clone_size: .; v_call: TRBV30; j_call: TRBJ2-7; cdr3_nt: TGTGCCTTGCGGGACAGGGTTCGGGAGCAGTACTTC; cdr3_aa: CALRDRVREQYF